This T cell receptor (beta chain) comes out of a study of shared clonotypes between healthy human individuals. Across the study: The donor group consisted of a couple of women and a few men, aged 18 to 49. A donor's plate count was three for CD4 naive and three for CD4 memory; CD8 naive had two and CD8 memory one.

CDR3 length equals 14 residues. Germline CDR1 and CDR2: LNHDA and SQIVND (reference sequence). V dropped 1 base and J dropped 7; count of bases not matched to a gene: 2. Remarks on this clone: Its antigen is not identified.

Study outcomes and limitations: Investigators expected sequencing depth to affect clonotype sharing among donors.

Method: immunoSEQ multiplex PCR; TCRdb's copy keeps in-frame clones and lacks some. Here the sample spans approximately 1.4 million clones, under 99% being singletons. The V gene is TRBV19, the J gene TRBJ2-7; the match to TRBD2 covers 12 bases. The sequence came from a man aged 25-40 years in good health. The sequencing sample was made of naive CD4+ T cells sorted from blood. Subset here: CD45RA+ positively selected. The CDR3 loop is CASSIAGTSGEQYF. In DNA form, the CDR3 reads TGTGCCAGTAGTATAGCCGGGACTAGCGGGGAGCAGTACTTC.